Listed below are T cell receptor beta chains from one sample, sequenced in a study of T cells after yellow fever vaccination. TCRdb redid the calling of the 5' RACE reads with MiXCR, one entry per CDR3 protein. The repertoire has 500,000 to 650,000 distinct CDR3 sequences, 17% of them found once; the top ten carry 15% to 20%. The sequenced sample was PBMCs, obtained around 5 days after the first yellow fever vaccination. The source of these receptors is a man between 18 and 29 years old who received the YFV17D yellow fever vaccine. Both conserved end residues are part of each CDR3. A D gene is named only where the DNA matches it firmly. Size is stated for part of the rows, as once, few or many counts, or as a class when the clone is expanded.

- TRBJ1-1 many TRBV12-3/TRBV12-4 CASSLKAAPGNTEAFF TGTGCCAGCAGTTTAAAGGCGGCACCCGGGAACACTGAAGCTTTCTTT
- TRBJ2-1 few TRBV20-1 CSARPHPGNEQFF TGCAGTGCTAGACCTCACCCCGGAAATGAGCAGTTCTTC
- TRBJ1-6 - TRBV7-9 CASSLDLSGDLQSPLHF TGTGCCAGCAGCTTAGATTTATCCGGGGACCTACAATCACCCCTCCACTTT
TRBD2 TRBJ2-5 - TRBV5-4 CASSSEAGAGETQYF TGTGCCAGCAGCTCAGAAGCGGGGGCCGGGGAGACCCAGTACTTC
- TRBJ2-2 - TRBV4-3 CASSTFRGATGELFF TGCGCCAGCAGCACGTTCAGGGGAGCCACCGGGGAGCTGTTTTTT
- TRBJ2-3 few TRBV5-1 CASSLGTAETDTQYF TGCGCCAGCAGCTTGGGGACAGCTGAAACAGATACGCAGTATTTT
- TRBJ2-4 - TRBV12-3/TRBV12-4 CASTPGGNIQYF TGTGCCAGCACTCCCGGGGGAAACATTCAGTACTTC
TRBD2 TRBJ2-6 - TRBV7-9 CASRPKRGAEGANVLTF TGTGCCAGCAGACCAAAGCGGGGGGCGGAAGGGGCCAACGTCCTGACTTTC
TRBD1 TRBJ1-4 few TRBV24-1 CATSDPGQGEEKLFF TGTGCCACCAGTGATCCGGGACAGGGTGAGGAAAAACTGTTTTTT
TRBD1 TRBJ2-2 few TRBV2 CASIRDRGRTGELFF TGTGCCAGCATCCGGGACAGGGGACGGACCGGGGAGCTGTTTTTT
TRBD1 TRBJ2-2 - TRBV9 CASRGQGSGELFF TGTGCCAGCAGGGGACAGGGTTCCGGGGAGCTGTTTTTT
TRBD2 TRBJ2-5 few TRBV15 CATSSGLAGRGETQYF TGTGCCACCAGCTCGGGACTAGCTGGGAGGGGAGAGACCCAGTACTTC
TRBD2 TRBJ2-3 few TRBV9 CASSPGAGETDTQYF TGTGCCAGCAGCCCCGGCGCGGGGGAAACAGATACGCAGTATTTT
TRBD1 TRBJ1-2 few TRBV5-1 CASSSGQTGSGGYTF TGCGCCAGCAGCTCGGGACAGACGGGCAGTGGGGGCTACACCTTC
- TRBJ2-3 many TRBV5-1 CASSTGRDTQYF TGCGCCAGCAGCACTGGGAGGGATACGCAGTATTTT
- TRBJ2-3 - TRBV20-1 CSALGGSTDTQYF TGCAGTGCTCTCGGGGGAAGCACAGATACGCAGTATTTT
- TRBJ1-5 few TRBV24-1 CATSDLPPGQSNQPQHF TGTGCCACCAGTGATTTGCCCCCCGGTCAGAGCAATCAGCCCCAGCATTTT
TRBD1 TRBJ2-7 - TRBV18 CASSPLGTGGNEQYF TGTGCCAGCTCACCCCTAGGGACAGGGGGCAACGAGCAGTACTTC
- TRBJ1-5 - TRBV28 CASSPRGWQEGQPQHF TGTGCCAGCAGCCCCAGAGGGTGGCAGGAGGGGCAGCCCCAGCATTTT
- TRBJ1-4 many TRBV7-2 CASRRQALMKRLFF TGTGCCAGCAGGAGACAAGCTTTAATGAAAAGACTGTTTTTT
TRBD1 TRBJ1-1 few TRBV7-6 CASSYGQGRPSMNTEAFF TGTGCCAGCAGCTACGGACAGGGACGACCCTCTATGAACACTGAAGCTTTCTTT
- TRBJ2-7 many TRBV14 CASSQGVEYF TGTGCCAGCAGCCAAGGGGTGGAGTACTTC
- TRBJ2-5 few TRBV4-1 CASSQRGGETQYF TGCGCCAGCAGCCAACGAGGAGGGGAGACCCAGTACTTC
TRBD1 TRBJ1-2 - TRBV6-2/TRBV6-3 CASRGQGIDGYTF TGTGCCAGCAGGGGACAGGGGATTGATGGCTACACCTTC
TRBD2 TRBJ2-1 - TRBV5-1 CASSFSTSGGTDRFF TGCGCCAGCAGCTTCTCGACTAGCGGGGGGACCGACAGATTCTTC
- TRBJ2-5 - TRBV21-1 CASSENGDRGRGETQYF TGTGCCAGCAGCGAAAATGGGGACAGGGGGCGAGGGGAGACCCAGTACTTC
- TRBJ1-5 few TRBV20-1 CSARTQLYSNQPQHF TGCAGTGCCCGGACCCAGCTTTATAGCAATCAGCCCCAGCATTTT
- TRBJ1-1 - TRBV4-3 CASSPLHLTGMDTEAFF TGCGCCAGCAGCCCCCTCCACTTGACAGGCATGGACACTGAAGCTTTCTTT
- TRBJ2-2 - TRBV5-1 CASSVSQGFTGELFF TGCGCCAGCAGCGTATCCCAGGGTTTTACCGGGGAGCTGTTTTTT
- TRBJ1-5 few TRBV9 CASSATGSQPQHF TGTGCCAGCAGCGCTACAGGAAGCCAGCCCCAGCATTTT
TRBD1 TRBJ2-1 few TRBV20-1 CSARATQGARAYNEQFF TGCAGTGCTAGAGCAACACAGGGGGCCCGGGCCTACAATGAGCAGTTCTTC
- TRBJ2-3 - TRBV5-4 CASSHPRGDTQYF TGTGCCAGCAGCCATCCCCGCGGGGATACGCAGTATTTT
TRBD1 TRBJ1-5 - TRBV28 CASSPQSAGQGGQPQHF TGTGCCAGCAGTCCTCAATCTGCAGGACAGGGGGGACAGCCCCAGCATTTT
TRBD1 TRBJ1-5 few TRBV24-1 CATTIDRESYSNQPQHF TGTGCCACCACCATAGACAGGGAGAGTTATAGCAATCAGCCCCAGCATTTT
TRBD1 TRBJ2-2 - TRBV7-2 CASSLYTGTANTGELFF TGTGCCAGCAGCTTGTACACCGGGACAGCGAACACCGGGGAGCTGTTTTTT
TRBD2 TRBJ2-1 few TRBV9 CASTKLAGPYNEQFF TGTGCCAGCACCAAACTAGCGGGGCCCTACAATGAGCAGTTCTTC
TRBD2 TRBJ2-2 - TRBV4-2 CASSRSGTSGNTGELFF TGTGCCAGCAGCCGGTCAGGGACTAGCGGCAACACCGGGGAGCTGTTTTTT